A selection of T cell receptor beta chains follows, all from one sample in a study of post-analysis software for immune sequencing data. From the PCR reads, TCRdb called clonotypes with MiXCR, one entry per CDR3 protein. The data show 550,000 to 700,000 distinct CDR3 sequences, roughly 45% seen once. The sequenced material came from blood. These receptors were collected from a girl aged 10-17 years with multiple sclerosis. Both conserved end residues are part of each CDR3. The D gene is left open where the match is weak. Expanded clones are given a class, and other clones once, few, many or no size at all.

d_gene,j_gene,v_gene,abundance,CDR3aa,CDR3nt
TRBD1,TRBJ2-5,TRBV29-1,few,CSVASGTGGEETQYF,TGCAGCGTTGCTTCTGGGACAGGGGGCGAGGAGACCCAGTACTTC
TRBD2,TRBJ2-1,TRBV4-1,.,CASSQASGRASYNEQFF,TGCGCCAGCAGCCAAGCTAGCGGGAGGGCATCCTACAATGAGCAGTTCTTC
TRBD1,TRBJ2-7,TRBV6-5,few,CASRAGQGGYEQYF,TGTGCCAGCAGAGCGGGACAGGGAGGGTACGAGCAGTACTTC
TRBD1,TRBJ1-4,TRBV7-9,.,CASSPGTGDEKLFF,TGTGCCAGCAGCCCCGGGACAGGGGATGAAAAACTGTTTTTT
TRBD1,TRBJ1-1,TRBV13,once,CASNPDRGTEAFF,TGTGCCAGCAACCCGGACAGGGGCACTGAAGCTTTCTTT
TRBD1,TRBJ2-3,TRBV7-9,few,CASSPDGIQGTDTQYF,TGTGCCAGCAGCCCAGACGGAATACAGGGGACAGATACGCAGTATTTT
.,TRBJ2-7,TRBV5-1,.,CASTNYGPGDTYEQYF,TGCGCCAGCACCAACTACGGCCCAGGGGATACGTACGAGCAGTACTTC
TRBD2,TRBJ2-7,TRBV6-1,many,CASSAGGGYEQYF,TGTGCCAGCAGTGCCGGGGGAGGGTACGAGCAGTACTTC
.,TRBJ2-4,TRBV12-3/TRBV12-4,once,CAGSLEEPGLAFTKQYF,TGTGCCGGCAGTTTGGAGGAGCCGGGACTTGCCTTTACGAAGCAGTACTTC
.,TRBJ2-5,TRBV5-5,.,CASSITGQYQETQYF,TGTGCCAGCAGCATCACGGGCCAGTACCAAGAGACCCAGTACTTC
TRBD1,TRBJ2-7,TRBV10-3,.,CAIRTGLGYELYF,TGTGCCATCAGGACAGGGCTTGGCTACGAGCTGTACTTC
.,TRBJ2-7,TRBV5-1,.,CASSFNGVDYEQYF,TGCGCCAGCAGCTTTAACGGGGTTGACTACGAGCAGTACTTC
.,TRBJ2-4,TRBV7-8,.,CASSLSQSLAKNIQYF,TGTGCCAGCAGCTTAAGTCAGTCCCTAGCCAAAAACATTCAGTACTTC
TRBD2,TRBJ2-1,TRBV11-2,few,CASSRTSGGTNEQFF,TGTGCCAGCAGCCGGACTAGCGGGGGCACCAATGAGCAGTTCTTC
.,TRBJ1-2,TRBV30,.,CAWSVVGGYTF,TGTGCCTGGAGTGTGGTGGGGGGCTACACCTTC
.,TRBJ1-1,TRBV20-1,.,CSAPARGGTEAFF,TGCAGTGCTCCGGCCAGAGGGGGGACTGAGGCTTTCTTT
TRBD1,TRBJ2-5,TRBV5-1,.,CATTGGVQETQYF,TGCGCCACCACAGGGGGTGTTCAAGAGACCCAGTACTTC
.,TRBJ2-4,TRBV12-3/TRBV12-4,few,CASSFRRTAQGGIQYF,TGTGCCAGCAGTTTTCGACGGACAGCCCAAGGCGGCATTCAGTACTTC
.,TRBJ2-7,TRBV20-1,few,CSARATPLDEQYF,TGCAGTGCTAGAGCGACACCCCTGGACGAGCAGTACTTC
.,TRBJ2-7,TRBV5-1,few,CASSLQPSTYEQYF,TGCGCCAGCAGCTTACAGCCTTCGACCTACGAGCAGTACTTC
TRBD2,TRBJ2-1,TRBV3-1,.,CASSQDLRASGGRNEQFF,TGTGCCAGCAGCCAAGATCTCAGGGCTAGCGGGGGGAGGAATGAGCAGTTCTTC
.,TRBJ2-7,TRBV12-3/TRBV12-4,.,CASSFTRVRGEQYF,TGTGCCAGCAGTTTCACCAGGGTGCGTGGCGAGCAGTACTTC